This TCR beta chain came from a study of T-cell memory formation after mild COVID-19. As for the study in general: The study found TCR clusters largely donor specific.

In its sample, this clonotype was seen a few times. TCRdb re-called the 5' RACE reads through MiXCR, storing one row per CDR3 protein. The sample yields hundreds of thousands of distinct CDR3 sequences, 25% to 30% seen once. This CDR3 contains 11 residues. In germline, CDR1 is SQVTM, CDR2 ANQGSEA. V shed 3 bases and J shed 14 bases, with 16 bases lying between them. Input material: PBMCs or a T cell subset sorted from them (not recorded which). The origin of this receptor is an adult woman who had mild COVID-19 (a few samples of this study predate the infection). Cell type and time point are not known. This chain joins TRBV29-1 and TRBJ1-1; D possibly corresponds to TRBD1 (6 bases). The CDR3 region is CSVDWGEGGFF. In DNA form, the CDR3 reads TGCAGCGTTGATTGGGGAGAGGGGGGCTTCTTT.